The 10 T cell receptor beta chains listed next were all sequenced from one sample in a study of somatic mutations in cytotoxic T cells in rheumatoid arthritis. Method: immunoSEQ multiplex PCR; TCRdb's copy keeps in-frame clones and lacks some. The table has about 9,000 clones, 75% to 80% seen once; the top ten hold 4.5% to 6%. The sample comprised CD8+ T cells sorted from blood. These receptors all stem from an adult with rheumatoid arthritis.

The V and J genes are TRBV9 and TRBJ1-2, with a weak D call TRBD1 (6 bases). The germline V gene has CDR1 SGDLS and CDR2 YYNGEE. V shed 0 bases and J shed 8 bases, with 17 bases lying between them. The CDR3 is 15 residues long. CDR3 DNA sequence: TGTGCCAGCAGCGTAGCGGGACAACTCCCGGGGGGCTACACCTTC. This gives the protein CASSVAGQLPGGYTF. Full variable domain (missing parts from reference TRBV9 and TRBJ1-2): DSGVTQTPKHLITATGQRVTLRCSPRSGDLSVYWYQQSLDQGLQFLIQYYNGEERAKGNILERFSAQQFPDLHSELNLSSLELGDSALYFCASSVAGQLPGGYTFGSGTRLTVV.

The rearrangement links TRBV2 to TRBJ2-7, with D hard to call. Germline CDR1 is SNHLY and CDR2 is FYNNEI. Trimming left V 3 bases short and J 4 bases short, with 10 bases between. There are 13 residues in the CDR3. CDR3 protein: CASSDNRIYEQYV. The CDR3 DNA reads as TGTGCCAGCAGTGATAATCGGATTTACGAGCAGTACGTC.

The chain links TRBV7-9 to TRBJ1-4; D not certain. The CDR3 has 11 residues. Germline CDR1 and CDR2: SEHNR and FQNEAQ (reference sequence). V was pared by 4 bases and J by 6 bases, with 3 bases between. CDR3 sequence reads: CASSSDEKLFF. CDR3 DNA: TGTGCCAGCAGCTCCGATGAAAAACTGTTTTTT.

The chain carries TRBV5-5 and TRBJ1-1, with D uncertain. This CDR3 is built from 15 residues. Germline values: CDR1 SGHKS, CDR2 YYEKEE (reference sequence). The V end was cut by 4 bases, the J end by 2 bases, with 15 bases between. DNA of the CDR3: TGTGCCAGCAGCCACCGGGATTTGGTTAACACTGAAGCTTTCTTT. Its translation: CASSHRDLVNTEAFF.

V usage is TRBV13 and J usage is TRBJ1-1; a weak D match, TRBD1 (6 bases). Deletions cut 6 bases from V and 0 bases from J, with 20 bases between. The CDR3 loop spans 17 amino acids. Germline V gene lookup returns CDR1 PRHDT and CDR2 FYEKMQ (reference sequence). The CDR3 nucleotides read TGTGCCAGCAGTAGCGGGGGCCGAATTATTATGAACACTGAAGCTTTCTTT. Protein sequence: CASSSGGRIIMNTEAFF.

The chain combines TRBV2 with TRBJ1-5, with D unresolved. This CDR3 comprises 13 residues. Trimming took off 3 bases at V and 2 bases at J, with 5 bases between the two ends. The V gene's germline CDR1 is SNHLY and CDR2 FYNNEI. CDR3 bases: TGTGCCAGCAGTGATCCAGGCAATCAGCCCCAGCATTTT. The encoded protein is CASSDPGNQPQHF. Variable domain in full (rest from reference TRBV2 and TRBJ1-5): EPEVTQTPSHQVTQMGQEVILRCVPISNHLYFYWYRQILGQKVEFLVSFYNNEISEKSEIFDDQFSVERPDGSNFTLKIRSTKLEDSAMYFCASSDPGNQPQHFGDGTRLSIL.

V usage is TRBV5-6 and J usage is TRBJ1-3; D is unclear. The CDR3 has 14 amino acids. Trimming cost V 0 bases and J 4 bases, with 8 bases left between them. CDR1 is SGHDT and CDR2 is YYEEEE in the germline V gene. The CDR3 loop is CASSLGGFGNTIYF. CDR3 in DNA: TGTGCCAGCAGCTTGGGAGGTTTCGGAAACACCATATATTTT.

The chain joins TRBV28 to TRBJ1-5, with 9 positions matching TRBD1. Germline V lookup: CDR1 MDHEN, CDR2 SYDVKM. V gave up 5 bases and J gave up 3 bases; unmatched junction bases: 8. The CDR3 consists of 16 residues. The CDR3, as DNA: TGTGCCAGCAGTGGGACAGGGCCCCTACCCAATCAGCCCCAGCATTTT. Its protein product is CASSGTGPLPNQPQHF.

The rearrangement joins TRBV6-4 to TRBJ1-2; no firm D call. Germline V gene lookup returns CDR1 MRHNA and CDR2 SNTAGT. The CDR3 loop spans 15 amino acids. V was cut by 2 bases and J by 4 bases, with 14 bases left in between. Written as DNA, the CDR3 is TGTGCCAGCAGTGACAAGGGCACCAGATCCTATGGCTACACCTTC. Translation: CASSDKGTRSYGYTF.

The V call is TRBV27, the J call TRBJ2-7; 7 bases fit TRBD2. CDR1 and CDR2 (germline): MNHEY, SMNVEV (reference sequence). The CDR3 is 13 residues long. V shed 4 bases and J 2 bases; nucleotides not matched to a gene: 2. The CDR3 region is CASSSGLAYEQYF. Here the CDR3 DNA reads TGTGCCAGCAGTTCCGGACTAGCCTACGAGCAGTACTTC.